This T cell receptor beta chain comes out of a study of blood T cell repertoires in COVID-19. Overall study context: PBMCs, B-cell-depleted T cells, or T cells provided the cDNA or gDNA that made up the material.

Libraries were prepared by immunoSEQ multiplex PCR; TCRdb keeps only in-frame clonotypes and omits some of them. The sample includes about 260,000 clones, approximately 89% of them seen just once. This receptor was obtained from a man in his forties or fifties who had recovered from COVID-19. Sequenced material: peripheral blood.

CDR3 sequence reads: CASSLAISGYEQYF. In DNA form, the CDR3 reads TGTGCCAGCAGCTTAGCTATTAGCGGCTACGAGCAGTACTTC. The V gene is TRBV11-2, the J gene TRBJ2-7; D is perhaps TRBD2 (6 bases). Trimming cost V 1 base and J 3 bases, with 10 bases left between them. Germline values: CDR1 SGHAT, CDR2 FQNNGV. The CDR3 runs 14 residues.